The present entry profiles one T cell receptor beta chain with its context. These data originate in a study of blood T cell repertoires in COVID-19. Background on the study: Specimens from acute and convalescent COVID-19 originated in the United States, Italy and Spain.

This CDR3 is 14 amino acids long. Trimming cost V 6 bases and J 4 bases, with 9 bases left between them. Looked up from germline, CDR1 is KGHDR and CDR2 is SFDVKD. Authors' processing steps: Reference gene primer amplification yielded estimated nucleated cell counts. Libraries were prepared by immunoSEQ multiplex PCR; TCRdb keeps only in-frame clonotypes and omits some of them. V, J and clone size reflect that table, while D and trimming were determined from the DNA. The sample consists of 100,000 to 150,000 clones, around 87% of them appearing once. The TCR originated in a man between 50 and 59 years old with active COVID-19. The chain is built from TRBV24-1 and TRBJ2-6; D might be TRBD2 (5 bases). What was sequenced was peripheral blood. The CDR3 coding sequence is TGTGCCACCAGTCCCGGGGTCGGGGCCAACGTCCTGACTTTC. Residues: CATSPGVGANVLTF.